This TCR beta chain was obtained from a study of cytomegalovirus exposure and HLA in healthy donors. Study overall: The 90 to 150 validation repertoires used the same platform as the roughly 700 first-cohort repertoires (as reported by a later analysis). Study conclusions and caveats: The study labeled roughly 160 TCR beta chains cytomegalovirus-associated. Rarity marked most TCR sequences, yet some public TCRs occurred in many donors. Reportedly, cytomegalovirus status was diagnosed with high sensitivity and specificity.

The CDR3 has 15 amino acids. After removal of 3 bases from V and 0 bases from J, the junction contained 1 base not matched to a gene. Germline lookup yields CDR1 MDHEN and CDR2 SYDVKM. To note about this clone: What it binds is not known.

This table comes from immunoSEQ multiplex PCR, and its TCRdb copy is limited to in-frame clones, with some not included. The sample holds 150,000 to 250,000 clones; 80% to 85% are singletons and the top ten take around 1.2%. J is TRBJ1-3 and V is TRBV28, with TRBD1 matching 8 bases. This receptor was identified in a woman aged 25 to 39 in good health and CMV-seronegative. The sample comprised PBMCs. CDR3 in DNA: TGTGCCAGCAGTTTGGGACAGGCCTCTGGAAACACCATATATTTT. It yields the protein CASSLGQASGNTIYF. Filled out from reference TRBV28 and TRBJ1-3, the complete variable domain reads DVKVTQSSRYLVKRTGEKVFLECVQDMDHENMFWYRQDPGLGLRLIYFSYDVKMKEKGDIPEGYSVSREKKERFSLILESASTNQTSMYLCASSLGQASGNTIYFGEGSWLTVV.